The 9 T cell receptor beta chains presented below share a single source sample, sequenced in a study of blood T cell repertoires in COVID-19. Produced via immunoSEQ multiplex PCR; TCRdb's table is partial and in-frame only. The sample gives tens of thousands of clones, 70% to 90% of which show up once; approximately 1.3% is in the top ten. Sequenced: peripheral blood. These receptors came from a man between 60 and 75 years old with acute or convalescent COVID-19.

V usage is TRBV7-3 and J usage is TRBJ2-6, with no clear D. CDR3 size: 18 residues. The V gene's germline CDR1 is SGHTA and CDR2 FQGTGA. V lost 7 bases and J 0 bases, leaving 19 bases between the germline ends. CDR3 coding DNA: TGTGCCAGCACCCCTGCGGAGTTGAACCTCTCTGGGGCCAACGTCCTGACTTTC. It is translated as CASTPAELNLSGANVLTF.

The V call is TRBV27, the J call TRBJ1-1; D remains ambiguous. The ends were cut back, 7 bases at V and 1 base at J, with 16 bases in the middle. The germline CDR1 and CDR2 sequences are MNHEY and SMNVEV (reference sequence). The CDR3 length is 15 residues. The CDR3 reads CASNPLAGSNTEAFF. The CDR3, as DNA: TGTGCCAGCAACCCTTTGGCGGGGTCGAACACTGAAGCTTTCTTT.

This clone was observed a handful of times. The chain has TRBV30 and TRBJ1-6, with D unresolved. Trimming left V 2 bases short and J 7 bases short, with 9 bases between. Germline loops: CDR1 GTSNPN, CDR2 SVGIG (reference sequence). This CDR3 has 13 residues. The CDR3 here is CAWSRDENSPLHF. In nucleotides, the CDR3 is TGTGCCTGGAGTCGGGATGAAAATTCACCCCTCCACTTT.

This chain uses TRBV7-2 with TRBJ2-1; the match to TRBD2 covers 14 bases. V was clipped by 5 bases and J by 6 bases; unmatched bases: 9. This CDR3 region has 17 residues. Germline V gene data show CDR1 as SGHTA and CDR2 as FQGNSA. Here the CDR3 reads CASSTRPGLAGVNEQFF. CDR3 DNA: TGTGCCAGCAGCACCCGCCCGGGACTAGCGGGAGTCAATGAGCAGTTCTTC.

The chain joins TRBV28 to TRBJ2-7, with 7 bases matching TRBD1. The CDR3 spans 14 residues. In germline, CDR1 is MDHEN, CDR2 SYDVKM. J gave up 5 bases and V 2 bases, and 6 bases lay outside the gene matches. CDR3 amino acids: CASSLPGDSHEQYF. DNA for the CDR3: TGTGCCAGCAGTTTACCCGGGGACAGCCACGAGCAGTACTTC.

This sequence joins TRBV27 and TRBJ2-1, with a weak D call TRBD2 (6 bases). CDR3 length: 14 amino acids. In germline, CDR1 is MNHEY, CDR2 SMNVEV (reference sequence). The ends were cut back, 5 bases at V and 2 bases at J, with 10 bases in the middle. The CDR3 DNA follows: TGTGCCAGCAGTACGGGAGTAACCTACAATGAGCAGTTCTTC. This sequence encodes CASSTGVTYNEQFF.

The chain recombines TRBV28 with TRBJ2-7; TRBD1 aligns across 7 bases. The V and J ends lost 8 bases and 3 bases, in that order; junction bases with no gene match: 10. Looked up from germline, CDR1 is MDHEN and CDR2 is SYDVKM. This CDR3 comprises 14 residues. CDR3: CASSLRGQDYEQYF. In nucleotides, the CDR3 is TGTGCCAGCTCCCTGAGAGGACAGGACTACGAGCAGTACTTC.

The chain is built from TRBV28 and TRBJ1-4; TRBD1 aligns across 8 bases. The CDR3 is 17 amino acids. Germline assignment: CDR1 MDHEN and CDR2 SYDVKM. The ends lost 6 bases at V and 8 bases at J; junction bases unmatched: 17. The CDR3 here is CASSRGAGGAGYEKLFF. CDR3 bases: TGTGCCAGCAGCCGAGGGGCAGGGGGCGCGGGATACGAAAAACTGTTTTTT.

The chain's CDR3 is CAWSYRVDGTEAFF. CDR3 DNA: TGTGCCTGGAGTTACAGGGTAGATGGGACTGAAGCTTTCTTT. The chain recombines TRBV30 with TRBJ1-1; D possibly corresponds to TRBD1 (6 bases). The germline CDR1 and CDR2 sequences are GTSNPN and SVGIG (reference sequence). The CDR3 runs to 14 residues. The V end was cut by 2 bases, the J end by 5 bases, with 15 bases between.